The 27 T cell receptor beta chains reported below all come from one sample, sequenced in a study of T-cell reconstitution after alpha-beta-depleted transplantation in children. TCRbeta library preparation incorporated unique molecular identifiers. TCRdb re-called the PCR reads with MiXCR, one entry per CDR3 protein. The data contain about 610,000 distinct CDR3 sequences, 25% to 30% of them singletons. Sequencing used PBMCs, obtained before TCRalphabeta/CD19-depleted stem cell transplant. These receptors originate from a boy in the first two years of life with Wiskott-Aldrich syndrome, due to receive a stem cell transplant.

The chain couples TRBV18 to TRBJ1-1, with TRBD1 as a possible D gene (6 bases). V was cut by 3 bases and J by 7 bases, with 9 bases left in between. The CDR3 consists of 12 residues. CDR1 KGHSH and CDR2 LQKENI come from the germline V gene. Here the CDR3 reads CASSPLDSEAFF. The CDR3 nucleotides read TGTGCCAGCTCACCCCTGGACAGTGAAGCTTTCTTT.

In its sample, this clonotype was seen a few times. This chain links TRBV12-3 or TRBV12-4 with TRBJ2-3; 10 bases align to TRBD2. The CDR3 loop spans 13 amino acids. Losses at the gene ends were 6 bases for V and 5 bases for J; bases not matched to a gene: 2. The CDR3 region has the DNA TGTGCCAGCAGCCGGACTAGCGGAGATACGCAGTATTTT. This gives the protein CASSRTSGDTQYF.

In this sample, this clonotype turned up a few times. The chain carries TRBV12-3 or TRBV12-4 and TRBJ1-5; no reliable D call. Trimming stripped 5 bases from V and 3 bases from J, with 8 bases between. The CDR3 extends over 13 amino acids. DNA for the CDR3: TGTGCCAGCAGTACCGACCCCAATCAGCCCCAGCATTTT. This translates into CASSTDPNQPQHF.

This clonotype was seen only a few times. The rearrangement links TRBV11-3 to TRBJ2-2; D not resolved. The germline gives CDR1 SGHNT, CDR2 YENEEA. V gave up 5 bases and J gave up 6 bases, with 10 bases separating them. This CDR3 comprises 13 residues. Here the CDR3 DNA reads TGTGCCAGCAGCGGAGACCCGGCCGGGGAGCTGTTTTTT. This encodes CASSGDPAGELFF.

This clonotype came up once. This chain links TRBV5-8 with TRBJ2-3, with TRBD1 identical over 8 bases. CDR3 size: 17 residues. J lost 2 bases, V lost 6 bases, and 14 bases had no gene match. CDR1 SGHTS and CDR2 YDEGEE come from the germline V gene. CDR3 region: CASKRTGLSFHTDTQYF. DNA of the CDR3: TGTGCCAGCAAGAGGACAGGGTTATCCTTCCACACAGATACGCAGTATTTT.

About this clonotype itself: One end of the junction fails to match germline, which may point to a read error. CDR3 coding DNA: TGTGCCAGCAGCCGGACCAGGGGGAAGGGGAATTCCCCCCTCCACTTT. It specifies CASSRTRGKGNSPLHF. This chain uses TRBV7-9 with TRBJ1-6, with 7 bases fitting TRBD1. Germline V gives CDR1 SEHNR, CDR2 FQNEAQ (reference sequence). This CDR3 spans 16 amino acids. The full variable domain, its missing parts supplied by reference TRBV7-9 and TRBJ1-6, is DTGVSQNPRHKITKRGQNVTFRCDPISEHNRLYWYRQTLGQGPEFLTYFQNEAQLEKSRLLSDRFSAERPKGSFSTLEIQRTEQGDSAMYLCASSRTRGKGNSPLHFGNGTRLTVT.

The genes are TRBV6-1 and TRBJ1-1; D unresolved. Germline values: CDR1 MNHNS, CDR2 SASEGT. V lost 1 base to trimming and J lost 3 bases, with 9 bases between them. The CDR3 is 14 amino acids. CDR3 residues: CASSEGGSYTEAFF. The CDR3 region has the DNA TGTGCCAGCAGTGAAGGCGGCAGCTACACTGAAGCTTTCTTT.

This clonotype occurred a few times. The chain combines TRBV7-2 with TRBJ2-1; D gene ambiguous. The CDR3 has 14 amino acids. Looked up from germline, CDR1 is SGHTA and CDR2 is FQGNSA. Deletions cut 6 bases from V and 8 bases from J, with 17 bases between. Here the CDR3 DNA reads TGTGCCAGCAGTCTTCAACGATCTCTGCATGAGCAGTTCTTC. It translates to CASSLQRSLHEQFF.

The V call is TRBV4-1, the J call TRBJ2-1; TRBD2 aligns across 12 bases. Germline CDR1 MGHRA, CDR2 YSYEKL. The CDR3 is made up of 20 amino acids. J lost 9 bases, V lost 0 bases, and 18 bases had no gene match. CDR3 region: CASSQDPYTSTSGRVSEQFF. CDR3 DNA sequence: TGCGCCAGCAGCCAAGATCCCTATACTTCGACTAGCGGGAGAGTGAGTGAGCAGTTCTTC.

The chain joins TRBV5-1 to TRBJ2-1; TRBD2 agrees at 8 bases. The germline V gene has CDR1 SGHRS and CDR2 YFSETQ. The CDR3 spans 16 residues. The V segment lost 3 bases and the J segment 2 bases; nucleotides outside the gene matches: 7. The CDR3: CASSSAPAGAYNEQFF. The CDR3 DNA sequence: TGCGCCAGCAGCTCGGCCCCAGCGGGAGCCTACAATGAGCAGTTCTTC.

The V call is TRBV20-1, the J call TRBJ2-7; 8 bases are shared with TRBD2. CDR1 and CDR2 from the germline V gene are DFQATT and SNEGSKA (reference sequence). The CDR3 length is 14 residues. The CDR3 is CSARIAGSSYEQYF. CDR3 nucleotide sequence: TGCAGCGCCCGAATAGCGGGAAGCTCCTACGAGCAGTACTTC.

This clonotype was observed at least ten times. The J gene is TRBJ1-2, the V gene TRBV28; D gene ambiguous. Germline loops: CDR1 MDHEN, CDR2 SYDVKM. The length of the CDR3 is 12 residues. The V gene lost 3 bases and the J gene lost 6 bases, with 8 bases spanning the gap. The CDR3 protein is CASSLAGDGYTF. The CDR3 DNA sequence: TGTGCCAGCAGTTTGGCCGGGGATGGCTACACCTTC.

This clonotype was observed a few times. This CDR3 is CASSFRAAYNEQFF. CDR3 in DNA: TGCGCCAGCAGCTTCCGGGCCGCCTACAATGAGCAGTTCTTC. The chain uses TRBV5-1 and TRBJ2-1; no clear D. CDR3 length: 14 amino acids. The V gene lost 2 bases and the J gene lost 2 bases, with 8 bases spanning the gap. Germline assignment: CDR1 SGHRS and CDR2 YFSETQ.

This clonotype was counted between two and nine times. V is TRBV6-5 and J is TRBJ2-1; D may be TRBD2 (5 bases). CDR1 and CDR2 from the germline V gene are MNHEY and SVGAGI. V lost 4 bases, J lost 7 bases, and 17 bases lay in between. CDR3 length equals 15 residues. The CDR3 nucleotides read TGTGCCAGCAGTTGGTGGACTCGTACCCGGAATGAGCAGTTCTTC. It codes for CASSWWTRTRNEQFF.

The genes are TRBV11-2 and TRBJ2-1; 8 positions agree with TRBD1. Germline CDR1 is SGHAT and CDR2 is FQNNGV. Trimming at V came to 0 bases and at J to 4 bases, leaving 17 bases not matched to a gene. This CDR3 spans 20 amino acids. As DNA, the CDR3 is TGTGCCAGCAGCTTAGATCATGGTGGGCAGGGGGCCGAAACATACAATGAGCAGTTCTTC. Translation gives CASSLDHGGQGAETYNEQFF.

The rearrangement joins TRBV28 to TRBJ1-2, with D unclear. Between the trimmed V and J ends, which lost 7 bases and 2 bases, there was a span of 11 bases. The CDR3 extends over 13 amino acids. The germline V gene has CDR1 MDHEN and CDR2 SYDVKM. CDR3 sequence (DNA): TGTGCCAGCATCCAGGATTCGAACTATGGCTACACCTTC. It is translated as CASIQDSNYGYTF.

This chain links TRBV6-2 or TRBV6-3 with TRBJ2-3; 7 bases are shared with TRBD1. The length of the CDR3 is 17 residues. Germline V gene sequence: CDR1 MNHEY, CDR2 SVGEGT. Trimming took 0 bases from V and 0 from J; bases not matched to a gene: 6. The CDR3 loop reads CASSYSPGQTSTDTQYF. CDR3 bases: TGTGCCAGCAGTTACTCGCCGGGACAGACTAGCACAGATACGCAGTATTTT.

This clonotype was recorded once. The chain combines TRBV20-1 with TRBJ1-2, with 11 bases that match TRBD1. The V gene end was trimmed by 3 bases and the J gene end by 5 bases; junction bases not matched to a gene: 11. The V gene's germline CDR1 is DFQATT and CDR2 SNEGSKA (reference sequence). This CDR3 has 16 residues. The CDR3 loop reads CSARGTGGTPGYGYTF. The CDR3 coding sequence is TGCAGTGCTAGGGGGACAGGGGGGACCCCAGGTTATGGCTACACCTTC.

As to this clonotype: One end of the junction does not line up with germline, which may come from a read error. J is TRBJ1-1 and V is TRBV5-1; D gene uncertain. The germline V gene encodes CDR1 SGHRS and CDR2 YFSETQ. This CDR3 contains 12 residues. The CDR3 bases are TGCGCCAGCAGCTTGGACGGATTTTATCACCTATTT. Encoded protein: CASSLDGFYHLF.

This chain connects TRBV11-1 to TRBJ2-1; D is undetermined. CDR3 size: 14 residues. Germline CDR1 and CDR2: SGHAT and FQDESV (reference sequence). Deletions cut 6 bases from V and 8 bases from J, with 17 bases between. The CDR3 DNA sequence: TGTGCCAGCAGTCGTACTGGGCTCATGGATGAGCAGTTCTTC. Its protein product is CASSRTGLMDEQFF.

The gene calls are TRBV20-1 and TRBJ2-2, with D uncertain. The germline V gene encodes CDR1 DFQATT and CDR2 SNEGSKA (reference sequence). The CDR3 is made up of 15 amino acids. Trimming shortened V by 0 bases and J by 4 bases, and 12 bases separated the two germline ends. Here the CDR3 DNA reads TGCAGTGCTAGAGATCTGGCCCCGGGCACCGGGGAGCTGTTTTTT. This codes for CSARDLAPGTGELFF.

V gene TRBV5-1 combines with J gene TRBJ2-3; 9 bases map to TRBD1. CDR1 and CDR2 (germline): SGHRS, YFSETQ. This CDR3 comprises 14 residues. V lost 5 bases to trimming and J lost 3 bases; unmatched junction nucleotides: 4. In nucleotides, the CDR3 is TGCGCCAGCAGACCGGGACAGGGTACAGATACGCAGTATTTT. Amino acids: CASRPGQGTDTQYF. The full variable domain, completed using reference TRBV5-1 and TRBJ2-3, is KAGVTQTPRYLIKTRGQQVTLSCSPISGHRSVSWYQQTPGQGLQFLFEYFSETQRNKGNFPGRFSGRQFSNSRSEMNVSTLELGDSALYLCASRPGQGTDTQYFGPGTRLTVL.

The chain uses TRBV12-3 or TRBV12-4 and TRBJ2-1; the match to TRBD2 covers 10 bases. The CDR3 runs 16 residues. V lost 8 bases, J lost 4 bases, and 11 bases stayed unmatched. CDR3 DNA sequence: TGTGCCAGCGCCCCCCTCGGACTAGCGGTATACAATGAGCAGTTCTTC. Translated: CASAPLGLAVYNEQFF.

This clonotype was detected only a few times. The V gene is TRBV29-1, the J gene TRBJ2-5, with unresolved D. The V and J ends lost 2 bases and 4 bases respectively, with 11 bases between them. The CDR3 spans 13 residues. Germline V CDR1 and CDR2: SQVTM, ANQGSEA. The DNA of the CDR3 is TGCAGCGTTGAACAGGCCCTTGCAGAGACCCAGTACTTC. This gives the protein CSVEQALAETQYF.

This clonotype was seen a few times. V and J are TRBV12-3 or TRBV12-4 and TRBJ2-3; TRBD1 agrees at 9 bases. This CDR3 has 15 residues. The V segment lost 6 bases and the J segment 4 bases; nucleotides outside the gene matches: 8. The CDR3 loop is CASSPDRGFPDTQYF. The CDR3 nucleotides read TGTGCCAGCAGCCCGGACAGGGGCTTCCCAGATACGCAGTATTTT.

This clonotype came up a few times. This rearrangement joins TRBV10-2 to TRBJ2-1, with 10 bases fitting TRBD2. Germline trimming cut 2 bases from V and 0 bases from J; bases unmatched to any gene: 7. From germline, CDR1 is WSHSY and CDR2 SAAADI. The CDR3 has 18 residues. The chain's CDR3 is CASSEALAGALSYNEQFF. As DNA, the CDR3 is TGCGCCAGCAGTGAGGCCCTAGCGGGGGCCCTCTCCTACAATGAGCAGTTCTTC.

V usage is TRBV20-1 and J usage is TRBJ2-3; D may be TRBD2 (6 bases). The germline V and J ends were trimmed by 3 bases and 5 bases, with 12 bases remaining between them. Germline CDR1 and CDR2: DFQATT and SNEGSKA (reference sequence). This CDR3 has 13 residues. Here the CDR3 reads CSASGVGLDTQYF. The CDR3 coding sequence is TGCAGTGCTAGTGGGGTGGGACTAGATACGCAGTATTTT.